A single sample is the source of the 6 T cell receptor beta chains below, sequenced in a study of cytomegalovirus exposure and HLA in healthy donors. The PCR employed 60 Vbeta primers together with 13 Jbeta primers. Clones were sequenced by immunoSEQ multiplex PCR, and TCRdb holds only the in-frame ones, with some missing. This sample has approximately 150,000 clones; approximately 85% occur once, and the top ten carry around 4.9%. The sample was PBMCs. The source is a girl aged 10 to 17 in good health and CMV-seropositive.

V gene TRBV6-1 combines with J gene TRBJ1-6, with no clear D. Trimming shortened V by 1 base and J by 8 bases, and 9 bases separated the two germline ends. This CDR3 has 14 amino acids. Germline CDR1 is MNHNS and CDR2 is SASEGT. The CDR3, as DNA: TGTGCCAGCAGTGAAGGCAGCGACTATTCACCCCTCCACTTT. Translated, it gives CASSEGSDYSPLHF.

The chain employs TRBV6-6 and TRBJ1-3; no firm D call. V lost 1 base, J lost 0 bases, and 10 bases lay in between. In germline, CDR1 is MNHNY, CDR2 SVGAGI (reference sequence). This CDR3 is built from 16 residues. The CDR3 nucleotides read TGTGCCAGCAGTTACTTTTTGGCAGTCTCTGGAAACACCATATATTTT. Its translation: CASSYFLAVSGNTIYF.

The V and J genes are TRBV11-2 and TRBJ1-1; the D gene is possibly TRBD1 (5 bases). The CDR3 totals 17 residues. Between the trimmed V and J ends, which lost 0 bases and 10 bases, there was a span of 24 bases. Germline assignment: CDR1 SGHAT and CDR2 FQNNGV. This CDR3 reads CASSLERRDPVSLGAFF. DNA of the CDR3: TGTGCCAGCAGCTTAGAGAGGAGGGACCCTGTATCACTGGGAGCTTTCTTT.

The chain is built from TRBV4-1 and TRBJ1-2, with 7 bases fitting TRBD1. The ends lost 4 bases at V and 6 bases at J; junction bases unmatched: 5. The germline V gene encodes CDR1 MGHRA and CDR2 YSYEKL. The CDR3 totals 13 residues. The DNA of the CDR3 is TGCGCCAGCAGCCTCCAGGGGGTTAATGGCTACACCTTC. It is translated as CASSLQGVNGYTF.

The chain has TRBV5-1 and TRBJ1-2; 8 bases agree with TRBD1. The CDR3 is made up of 14 amino acids. Germline loops: CDR1 SGHRS, CDR2 YFSETQ. V gave up 7 bases and J gave up 3 bases; unmatched junction bases: 8. In nucleotides, the CDR3 is TGCGCCAGCGCCCAGGGGGCACAGGACTATGGCTACACCTTC. This sequence encodes CASAQGAQDYGYTF.

The chain combines TRBV6-6 with TRBJ2-2; weak D call: TRBD1 (6 bases). The CDR3 loop spans 16 amino acids. In germline, CDR1 is MNHNY, CDR2 SVGAGI (reference sequence). V was cut by 2 bases and J by 5 bases, with 15 bases left in between. CDR3 sequence reads: CASSYPAGVRTGELFF. In DNA form, the CDR3 reads TGTGCCAGCAGTTACCCCGCAGGGGTAAGAACCGGGGAGCTGTTTTTT.